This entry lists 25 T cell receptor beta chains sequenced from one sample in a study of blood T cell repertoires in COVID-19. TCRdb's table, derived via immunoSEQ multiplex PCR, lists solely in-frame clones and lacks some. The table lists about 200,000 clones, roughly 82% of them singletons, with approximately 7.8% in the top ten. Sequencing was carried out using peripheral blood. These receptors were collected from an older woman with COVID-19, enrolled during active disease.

This CDR3 reads CASSVGQGRSSGELFF. As DNA, the CDR3 is TGTGCCAGCAGCGTAGGTCAGGGGCGCTCGTCCGGGGAGCTGTTTTTT. V and J are TRBV9 and TRBJ2-2; the D gene is possibly TRBD1 (6 bases). V was pared by 0 bases and J by 6 bases, with 15 bases between. Germline V gives CDR1 SGDLS, CDR2 YYNGEE. The CDR3 has 16 amino acids.

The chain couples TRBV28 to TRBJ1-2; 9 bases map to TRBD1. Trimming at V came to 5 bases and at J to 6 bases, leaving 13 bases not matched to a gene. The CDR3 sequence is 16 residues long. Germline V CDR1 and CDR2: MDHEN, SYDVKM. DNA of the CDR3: TGTGCCAGCAGTCAACATAGATCCGGGACAGGGAATGGCTACACCTTC. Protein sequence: CASSQHRSGTGNGYTF.

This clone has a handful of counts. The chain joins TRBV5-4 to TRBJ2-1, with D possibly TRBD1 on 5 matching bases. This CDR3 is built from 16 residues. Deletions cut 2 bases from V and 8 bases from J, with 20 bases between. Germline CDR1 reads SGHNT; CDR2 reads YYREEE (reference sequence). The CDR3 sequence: CASSFNNPTARDEQFF. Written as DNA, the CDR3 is TGTGCCAGCAGCTTCAATAATCCCACCGCCAGGGATGAGCAGTTCTTC. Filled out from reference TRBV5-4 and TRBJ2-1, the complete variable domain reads ETGVTQSPTHLIKTRGQQVTLRCSSQSGHNTVSWYQQALGQGPQFIFQYYREEENGRGNFPPRFSGLQFPNYSSELNVNALELDDSALYLCASSFNNPTARDEQFFGPGTRLTVL.

In DNA, the CDR3 is TGTGCCAGCAGTCGGACAGGGGGCCGACTGACTGAAGCTTTCTTT. Protein product: CASSRTGGRLTEAFF. The gene calls are TRBV2 and TRBJ1-1; 11 bases map to TRBD1. Germline V gives CDR1 SNHLY, CDR2 FYNNEI. CDR3 length: 15 amino acids. Trimming took 5 bases from V and 5 from J; bases not matched to a gene: 7.

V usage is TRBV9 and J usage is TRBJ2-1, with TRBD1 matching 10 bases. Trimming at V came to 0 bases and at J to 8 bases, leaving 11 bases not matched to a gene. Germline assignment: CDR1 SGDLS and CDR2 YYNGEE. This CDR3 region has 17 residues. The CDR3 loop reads CASSVAPPGQGGDEQFF. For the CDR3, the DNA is TGTGCCAGCAGCGTAGCGCCACCTGGACAGGGGGGCGATGAGCAGTTCTTC. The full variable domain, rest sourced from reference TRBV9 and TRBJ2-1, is DSGVTQTPKHLITATGQRVTLRCSPRSGDLSVYWYQQSLDQGLQFLIQYYNGEERAKGNILERFSAQQFPDLHSELNLSSLELGDSALYFCASSVAPPGQGGDEQFFGPGTRLTVL.

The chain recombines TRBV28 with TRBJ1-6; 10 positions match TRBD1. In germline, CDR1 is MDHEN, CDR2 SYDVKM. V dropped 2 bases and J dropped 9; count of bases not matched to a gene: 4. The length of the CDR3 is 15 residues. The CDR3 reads CASSLIGQGGSPLHF. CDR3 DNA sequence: TGTGCCAGCAGTTTAATTGGACAGGGGGGTTCACCCCTCCACTTT.

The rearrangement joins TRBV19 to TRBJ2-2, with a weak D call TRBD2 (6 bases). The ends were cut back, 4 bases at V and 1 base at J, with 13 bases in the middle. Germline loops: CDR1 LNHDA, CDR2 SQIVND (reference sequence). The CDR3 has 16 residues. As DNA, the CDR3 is TGTGCCAGTAGTACTGGGCGGGGCCAGAACACCGGGGAGCTGTTTTTT. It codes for CASSTGRGQNTGELFF.

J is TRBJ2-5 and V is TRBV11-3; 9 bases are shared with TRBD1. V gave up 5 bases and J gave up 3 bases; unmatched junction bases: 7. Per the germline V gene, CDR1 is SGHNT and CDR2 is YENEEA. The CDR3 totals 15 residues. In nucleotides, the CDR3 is TGTGCCAGCAGCCCAAAGACAGGGGGGAAAGAGACCCAGTACTTC. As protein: CASSPKTGGKETQYF.

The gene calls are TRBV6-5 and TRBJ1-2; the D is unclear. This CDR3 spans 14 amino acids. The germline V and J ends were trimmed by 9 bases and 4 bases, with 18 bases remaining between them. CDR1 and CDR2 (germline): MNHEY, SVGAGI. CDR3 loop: CASSREVEGYGYTF. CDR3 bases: TGTGCCAGTTCCCGGGAGGTTGAGGGCTATGGCTACACCTTC.

DNA for the CDR3: TGCGCCAGCAGCTTGCAAAGCCTTTACTCTGGAAACACCATATATTTT. It specifies CASSLQSLYSGNTIYF. The chain couples TRBV5-1 to TRBJ1-3; no clear D gene. Trimming removed 1 base from V and 0 bases from J, with 11 bases in between. Germline loops: CDR1 SGHRS, CDR2 YFSETQ. The CDR3 spans 16 residues.

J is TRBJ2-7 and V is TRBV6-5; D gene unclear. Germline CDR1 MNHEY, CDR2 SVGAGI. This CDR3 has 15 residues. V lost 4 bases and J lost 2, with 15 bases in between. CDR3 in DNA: TGTGCCAGCAGTTCTGTAGCTTTGGGTCCCTACGAGCAGTACTTC. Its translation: CASSSVALGPYEQYF.

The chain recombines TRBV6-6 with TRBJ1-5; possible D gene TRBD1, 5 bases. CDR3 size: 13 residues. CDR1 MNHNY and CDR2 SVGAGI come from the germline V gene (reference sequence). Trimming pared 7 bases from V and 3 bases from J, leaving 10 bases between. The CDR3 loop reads CASTGIVNQPQHF. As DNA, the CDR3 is TGTGCCAGCACAGGGATCGTCAATCAGCCCCAGCATTTT.

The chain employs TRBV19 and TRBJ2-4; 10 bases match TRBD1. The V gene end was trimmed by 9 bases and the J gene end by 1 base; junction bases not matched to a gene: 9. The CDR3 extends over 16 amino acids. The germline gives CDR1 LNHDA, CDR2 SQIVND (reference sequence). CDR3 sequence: CASHPRQGAAKNIQYF. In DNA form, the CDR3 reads TGTGCCAGCCACCCCCGACAGGGGGCTGCCAAAAACATTCAGTACTTC.

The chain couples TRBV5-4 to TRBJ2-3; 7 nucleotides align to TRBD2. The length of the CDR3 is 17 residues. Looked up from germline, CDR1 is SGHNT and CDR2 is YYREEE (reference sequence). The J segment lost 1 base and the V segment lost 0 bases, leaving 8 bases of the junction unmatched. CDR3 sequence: CASSLAGLDRGTDTQYF. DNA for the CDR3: TGTGCCAGCAGCTTGGCCGGACTAGATCGTGGCACAGATACGCAGTATTTT.

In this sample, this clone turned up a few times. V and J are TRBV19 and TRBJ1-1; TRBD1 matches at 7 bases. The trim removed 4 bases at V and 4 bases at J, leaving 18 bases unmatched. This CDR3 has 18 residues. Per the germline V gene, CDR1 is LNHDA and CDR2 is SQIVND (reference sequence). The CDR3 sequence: CASSRGSVAGGRSTEAFF. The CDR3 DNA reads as TGTGCCAGTAGTAGAGGGAGTGTGGCAGGGGGAAGAAGCACTGAAGCTTTCTTT. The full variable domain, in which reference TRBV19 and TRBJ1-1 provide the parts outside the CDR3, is DGGITQSPKYLFRKEGQNVTLSCEQNLNHDAMYWYRQDPGQGLRLIYYSQIVNDFQKGDIAEGYSVSREKKESFPLTVTSAQKNPTAFYLCASSRGSVAGGRSTEAFFGQGTRLTVV.

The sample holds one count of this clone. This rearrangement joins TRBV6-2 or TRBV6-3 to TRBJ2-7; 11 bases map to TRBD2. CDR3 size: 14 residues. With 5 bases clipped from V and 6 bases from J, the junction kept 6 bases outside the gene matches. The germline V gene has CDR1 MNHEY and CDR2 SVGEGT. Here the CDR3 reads CASSNSGRAREQYF. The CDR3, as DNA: TGTGCCAGCAGTAATAGCGGGAGGGCTCGCGAGCAGTACTTC.

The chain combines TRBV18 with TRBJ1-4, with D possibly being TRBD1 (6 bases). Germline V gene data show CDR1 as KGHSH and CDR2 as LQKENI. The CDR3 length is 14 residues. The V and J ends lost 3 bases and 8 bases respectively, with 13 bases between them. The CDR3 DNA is TGTGCCAGCTCACCGGGACGTGGGGGCGAAAAACTGTTTTTT. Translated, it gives CASSPGRGGEKLFF.

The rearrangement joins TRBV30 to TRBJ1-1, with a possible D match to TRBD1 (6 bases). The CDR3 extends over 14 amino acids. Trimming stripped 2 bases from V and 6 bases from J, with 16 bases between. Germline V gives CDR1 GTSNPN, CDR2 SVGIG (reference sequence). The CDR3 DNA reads TGTGCCTGGAGTCTCCTCGGACAGCTGTCTGAAGCTTTCTTT. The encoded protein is CAWSLLGQLSEAFF.

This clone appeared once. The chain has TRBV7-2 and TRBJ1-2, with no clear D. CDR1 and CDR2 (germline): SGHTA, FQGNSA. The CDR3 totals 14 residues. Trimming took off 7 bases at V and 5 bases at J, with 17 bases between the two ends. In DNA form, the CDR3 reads TGTGCCAGCACCCCCAGGAGGGAAGGATATGGCTACACCTTC. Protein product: CASTPRREGYGYTF.

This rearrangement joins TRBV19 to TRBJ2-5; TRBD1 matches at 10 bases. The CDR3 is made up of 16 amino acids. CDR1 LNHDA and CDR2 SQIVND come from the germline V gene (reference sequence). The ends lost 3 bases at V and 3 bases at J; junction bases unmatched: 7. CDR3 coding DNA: TGTGCCAGTAGTATCCGTGCCGGGACAGGGGAAGAGACCCAGTACTTC. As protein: CASSIRAGTGEETQYF. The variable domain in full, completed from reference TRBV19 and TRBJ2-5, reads DGGITQSPKYLFRKEGQNVTLSCEQNLNHDAMYWYRQDPGQGLRLIYYSQIVNDFQKGDIAEGYSVSREKKESFPLTVTSAQKNPTAFYLCASSIRAGTGEETQYFGPGTRLLVL.

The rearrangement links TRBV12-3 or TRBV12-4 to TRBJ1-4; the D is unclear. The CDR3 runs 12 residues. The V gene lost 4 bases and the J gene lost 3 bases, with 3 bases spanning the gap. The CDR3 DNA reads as TGTGCCAGCAGTTCTCCTAATGAAAAACTGTTTTTT. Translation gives CASSSPNEKLFF.

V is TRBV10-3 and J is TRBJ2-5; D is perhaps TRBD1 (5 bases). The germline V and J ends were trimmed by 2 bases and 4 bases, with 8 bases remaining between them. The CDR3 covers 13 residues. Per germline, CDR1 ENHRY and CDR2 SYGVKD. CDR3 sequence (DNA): TGTGCCATCAGTGAGAGGCAGGGAGAGACCCAGTACTTC. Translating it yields CAISERQGETQYF.

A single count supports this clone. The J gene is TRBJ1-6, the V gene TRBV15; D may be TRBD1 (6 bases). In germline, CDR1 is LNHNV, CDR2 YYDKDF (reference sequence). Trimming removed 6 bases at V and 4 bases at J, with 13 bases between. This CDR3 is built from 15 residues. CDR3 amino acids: CATSGQQGYNSPLHF. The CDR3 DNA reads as TGTGCCACCAGTGGACAACAGGGTTATAATTCACCCCTCCACTTT.

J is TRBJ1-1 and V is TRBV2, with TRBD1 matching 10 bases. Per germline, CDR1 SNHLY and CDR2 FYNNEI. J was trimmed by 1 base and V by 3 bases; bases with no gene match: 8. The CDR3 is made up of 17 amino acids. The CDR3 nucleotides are TGTGCCAGCAGTGAGTGGGGACAGGGGCTTCCGAACACTGAAGCTTTCTTT. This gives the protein CASSEWGQGLPNTEAFF.

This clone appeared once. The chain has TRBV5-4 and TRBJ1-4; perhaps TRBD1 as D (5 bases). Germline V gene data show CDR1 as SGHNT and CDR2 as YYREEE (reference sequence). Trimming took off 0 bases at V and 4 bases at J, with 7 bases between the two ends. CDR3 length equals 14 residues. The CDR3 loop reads CASSLDRFNEKLFF. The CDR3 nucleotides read TGTGCCAGCAGCTTGGACAGGTTTAATGAAAAACTGTTTTTT.